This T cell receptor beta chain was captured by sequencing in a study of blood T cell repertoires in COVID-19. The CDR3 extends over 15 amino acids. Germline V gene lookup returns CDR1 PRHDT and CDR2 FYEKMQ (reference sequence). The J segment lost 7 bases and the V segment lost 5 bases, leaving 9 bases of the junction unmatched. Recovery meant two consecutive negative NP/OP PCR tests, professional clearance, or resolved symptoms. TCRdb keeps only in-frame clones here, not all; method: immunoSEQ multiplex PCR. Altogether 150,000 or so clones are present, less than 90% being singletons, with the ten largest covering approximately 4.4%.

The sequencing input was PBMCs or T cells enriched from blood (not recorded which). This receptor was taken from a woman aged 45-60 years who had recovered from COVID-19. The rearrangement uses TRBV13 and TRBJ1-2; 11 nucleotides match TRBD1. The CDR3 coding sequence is TGTGCCAGCAGCCCACCGGGACAGGGGGTAGGTGGCTACACCTTC. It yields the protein CASSPPGQGVGGYTF.